This T cell receptor (beta chain) comes out of a study of OX40 agonist ivuxolimab in advanced cancers. In the study overall: Ivuxolimab, which patients received intravenously every 2 weeks, was dosed at 0.01 to 10 mg/kg.

The CDR3 length is 15 residues. Germline V lookup: CDR1 MDHEN, CDR2 SYDVKM. V was pared by 3 bases and J by 0 bases, with 9 bases between. Study conclusions and caveats: Normalized T-cell clonal expansion was also low in a subset of nonresponders. Which antigen the expanded peripheral T cells recognized is unknown.

Patients with a history of autoimmune disease or on systemic immunosuppression were excluded. Clones were sequenced by immunoSEQ multiplex PCR, and TCRdb holds only the in-frame ones, with some missing. Of tens of thousands of clones listed, more than 90% are singletons. Regarding this clone: Its antigen is as yet unknown.

The material was CD4+ or CD8+ T cells sorted from blood, obtained in a trial of the OX40 agonist ivuxolimab. This chain joins TRBV28 and TRBJ2-1; D is perhaps TRBD2 (5 bases). The clonotype was recovered from an adult with an advanced solid tumor such as melanoma, head and neck, liver or kidney cancer. Written as DNA, the CDR3 is TGTGCCAGCAGTTTCCTGGGGAGCTCCTACAATGAGCAGTTCTTC. It translates to CASSFLGSSYNEQFF.